What follows are 8 T cell receptor beta chains derived from one specimen sequenced in a study of T-cell reconstitution after alpha-beta-depleted transplantation in children. The TCRbeta library was prepared with unique molecular identifiers. One entry per CDR3 protein results from TCRdb running MiXCR on the PCR reads. The repertoire holds around 300,000 distinct CDR3 sequences, with around a tenth as singletons. The material sequenced was peripheral blood, taken 180 days after TCRalphabeta/CD19-depleted stem cell transplant. These TCRs come from a male patient aged 2-15 years who had a stem cell transplant for chronic granulomatous disease, so the T cells may come from the graft donor.

This clonotype was picked up many times. The V gene is TRBV5-1, the J gene TRBJ2-5; D is possibly TRBD2 (5 bases). The CDR3 spans 12 residues. Germline V CDR1 and CDR2: SGHRS, YFSETQ. V was trimmed by 5 bases and J by 2 bases, leaving 7 bases between them. This chain's CDR3 is CASRPGQETQYF. The CDR3 DNA follows: TGCGCCAGCAGGCCGGGGCAAGAGACCCAGTACTTC. Full variable domain (outside the CDR3, taken from reference TRBV5-1 and TRBJ2-5): KAGVTQTPRYLIKTRGQQVTLSCSPISGHRSVSWYQQTPGQGLQFLFEYFSETQRNKGNFPGRFSGRQFSNSRSEMNVSTLELGDSALYLCASRPGQETQYFGPGTRLLVL.

The chain links TRBV20-1 to TRBJ2-7, with TRBD1 matching over 8 bases. The length of the CDR3 is 17 residues. The J segment lost 3 bases and the V segment lost 2 bases, leaving 15 bases of the junction unmatched. In germline, CDR1 is DFQATT, CDR2 SNEGSKA (reference sequence). The CDR3 DNA is TGCAGTGCTAGAATTCCTTTTGGACAGGGCGACCACTACGAGCAGTACTTC. It is translated as CSARIPFGQGDHYEQYF.

This clonotype was picked up many times. J is TRBJ2-5 and V is TRBV29-1; D gene ambiguous. There are 12 residues in the CDR3. The germline V gene encodes CDR1 SQVTM and CDR2 ANQGSEA. V was trimmed by 8 bases and J by 4 bases, leaving 14 bases between them. The CDR3 coding sequence is TGCAGCATTCAATGGGATTTAGAGACCCAGTACTTC. Its translation is CSIQWDLETQYF.

At least ten counts were recorded for this clonotype. The V and J genes are TRBV9 and TRBJ1-6; maybe TRBD1 (5 bases). Trimming stripped 5 bases from V and 11 bases from J, with 11 bases between. The CDR3 spans 12 residues. Germline CDR1 SGDLS, CDR2 YYNGEE. The DNA of the CDR3 is TGTGCCAGCAGTGCAGGGCGGCCACCCCTCCACTTT. Encoded protein: CASSAGRPPLHF. Based on the CDR3 plus reference TRBV9 and TRBJ1-6, the full variable domain is DSGVTQTPKHLITATGQRVTLRCSPRSGDLSVYWYQQSLDQGLQFLIQYYNGEERAKGNILERFSAQQFPDLHSELNLSSLELGDSALYFCASSAGRPPLHFGNGTRLTVT.

This clonotype has just one count. A single base separates this from a much larger clone, so it may be a read error. CDR3 nucleotide sequence: TGTGCCAGCAACTTAGCGCTAGGGGCGATCGATGAGCAGTTCTTC. Translated: CASNLALGAIDEQFF. This rearrangement joins TRBV7-2 to TRBJ2-1; D possibly matches TRBD1 or TRBD2 (5 bases each). The germline V gene encodes CDR1 SGHTA and CDR2 FQGNSA. The CDR3 is made up of 15 amino acids.

This clonotype appeared many times. The chain uses TRBV27 and TRBJ2-7; possible D gene TRBD2, 5 bases. The V gene's germline CDR1 is MNHEY and CDR2 SMNVEV (reference sequence). The V and J ends lost 5 bases and 2 bases respectively, with 13 bases between them. This CDR3 contains 14 residues. CDR3 in amino acids: CASSLASGAYEQYF. CDR3 in DNA: TGTGCCAGCAGTCTAGCCAGCGGAGCCTACGAGCAGTACTTC.

This clonotype was detected many times. V and J are TRBV7-6 and TRBJ1-3; D uncertain. V was trimmed by 0 bases and J by 2 bases, leaving 8 bases between them. Germline CDR1 is SGHVS and CDR2 is FNYEAQ. There are 15 residues in the CDR3. CDR3 loop: CASSLAWHAGNTIYF. The DNA of the CDR3 is TGTGCCAGCAGCTTAGCTTGGCATGCTGGAAACACCATATATTTT.

This clonotype was detected ten times or more. The CDR3 here is CASSEANSGANVLTF. As DNA, the CDR3 is TGTGCCAGCAGTGAAGCCAACTCTGGGGCCAACGTCCTGACTTTC. This chain uses TRBV6-1 with TRBJ2-6; D ambiguous. CDR1 and CDR2 (germline): MNHNS, SASEGT. The ends were cut back, 0 bases at V and 0 bases at J, with 3 bases in the middle. The CDR3 spans 15 residues.